The 23 T cell receptor beta chains below all came from one sample that was sequenced in a study of cytomegalovirus exposure and HLA in healthy donors (dated by TCRdb to about 2017). The library was generated by the immunoSEQ multiplex PCR assay. A mixture of 60 forward primers for TCR Vbeta segments and 13 reverse primers for TCR Jbeta segments was used in the multiplex PCR. TCRdb re-hosts the immuneACCESS table, in-frame sequences only. Its copies lack some clones; in the studies checked, an unresolved V gene accounts for under half of them, and the cause for the rest is not known. This sample gives roughly 120,000 clones in total; about 80% of them show up just once. The top ten clones comprise roughly 3.5% of the sample. Sequenced material: PBMCs. These receptors originate from a male donor in good health and CMV-seronegative.

This chain links TRBV10-3 with TRBJ1-5, with 7 bases matching TRBD1. Germline trimming cut 4 bases from V and 2 bases from J; bases unmatched to any gene: 5. The germline gives CDR1 ENHRY, CDR2 SYGVKD. The CDR3 has 15 amino acids. CDR3 in DNA: TGTGCCATCAGTGCTGGTGACAGGGGCAATCAGCCCCAGCATTTT. Its translation: CAISAGDRGNQPQHF.

CDR3 residues: CASSKGRGRVNTEAFF. In DNA, the CDR3 is TGTGCCAGCAGCAAAGGAAGGGGGCGAGTGAACACTGAAGCTTTCTTT. The rearrangement uses TRBV21-1 and TRBJ1-1; the D segment call TRBD1 is taken from the table without a DNA check. TRBV21-1 is termed a pseudogene. The CDR3 is 16 residues long.

The rearrangement uses TRBV5-4 and TRBJ2-1; 8 nucleotides line up with TRBD2. The trim removed 0 bases at V and 4 bases at J, leaving 6 bases unmatched. CDR1 and CDR2 from the germline V gene are SGHNT and YYREEE (reference sequence). This CDR3 has 16 amino acids. CDR3 coding DNA: TGTGCCAGCAGCTTGGTTAGCGGGGCCCTGTACAATGAGCAGTTCTTC. It encodes CASSLVSGALYNEQFF.

Worth noting for this clone: The junction departs from germline at one end; a sequencing error may be responsible. The genes are TRBV7-9 and TRBJ2-7; no clear D. CDR3 length: 12 residues. Germline V gene data show CDR1 as SEHNR and CDR2 as FQNEAQ (reference sequence). This CDR3 reads CSSSLASREQYF. The CDR3 region has the DNA TGTTCCAGCAGCTTAGCTTCCCGGGAGCAGTACTTC.

This clone was seen a few times. One end of the junction is discordant with germline, which a read error may explain. The chain links TRBV2 to TRBJ2-6; D possibly corresponds to TRBD1 (5 bases). The CDR3 totals 15 residues. Germline CDR1 and CDR2: SNHLY and FYNNEI. As DNA, the CDR3 is TGTGCCAGCAGTGAAACGGGTGGTGGGGCCAACGGCCTGACTTTC. Its protein product is CASSETGGGANGLTF.

The rearrangement joins TRBV7-9 to TRBJ1-2; 7 positions agree with TRBD1. Germline loops: CDR1 SEHNR, CDR2 FQNEAQ (reference sequence). V lost 5 bases to trimming and J lost 7 bases; unmatched junction nucleotides: 13. This CDR3 has 15 amino acids. CDR3 coding DNA: TGTGCCAGCAGCGCCGGACAGGCAATCCCTCGTGGCTACACCTTC. Its translation: CASSAGQAIPRGYTF. Combining the CDR3 with reference TRBV7-9 and TRBJ1-2 gives the whole variable domain DTGVSQNPRHKITKRGQNVTFRCDPISEHNRLYWYRQTLGQGPEFLTYFQNEAQLEKSRLLSDRFSAERPKGSFSTLEIQRTEQGDSAMYLCASSAGQAIPRGYTFGSGTRLTVV.

This chain connects TRBV2 to TRBJ1-1; 7 bases agree with TRBD1. Germline lookup yields CDR1 SNHLY and CDR2 FYNNEI. The CDR3 has 9 residues. The CDR3 here is CARGLEAFF. The CDR3 DNA reads TGTGCGAGGGGGCTGGAAGCTTTCTTT.

This clone was detected a few times. Germline is not matched at one junction end, which may reflect a read error. The CDR3 nucleotides are TGTGCCAGCACTGAATTGAGGGTTTACACCTTC. Residues: CASTELRVYTF. The gene calls are TRBV2 and TRBJ1-2; D unresolved. The germline gives CDR1 SNHLY, CDR2 FYNNEI. The CDR3 contains 11 residues.

The rearrangement uses TRBV10-3 and TRBJ2-7; 7 nucleotides agree with TRBD1. V shed 6 bases, J shed 3 bases, and the junction held 11 bases outside the gene matches. Germline V gene sequence: CDR1 ENHRY, CDR2 SYGVKD. This CDR3 is built from 15 residues. In DNA, the CDR3 is TGTGCCATCAGGGTTAGACAGGGTAAGCACTACGAGCAGTACTTC. Translation gives CAIRVRQGKHYEQYF.

The rearrangement uses TRBV19 and TRBJ2-2, with a possible D match to TRBD2 (6 bases). The germline CDR1 and CDR2 sequences are LNHDA and SQIVND (reference sequence). V lost 10 bases to trimming and J lost 2 bases, with 17 bases between them. The CDR3 runs to 15 residues. This CDR3 reads CATNLIGTNTGELFF. The DNA of the CDR3 is TGTGCCACAAATCTAATAGGGACTAACACCGGGGAGCTGTTTTTT.

The CDR3 sequence: CASSPDRGEQYF. As DNA, the CDR3 is TGTGCCAGCAGCCCGGACAGGGGCGAGCAGTACTTC. The chain recombines TRBV7-2 with TRBJ2-5, with TRBD1 matching over 9 bases. The J call is in doubt because the DNA end fits TRBJ2-7 better. The CDR3 covers 12 residues. The V gene's germline CDR1 is SGHTA and CDR2 FQGNSA.

The chain combines TRBV5-1 with TRBJ2-1, with 13 bases fitting TRBD2. In germline, CDR1 is SGHRS, CDR2 YFSETQ. The CDR3 consists of 16 residues. The J segment lost 6 bases and the V segment lost 0 bases, leaving 3 bases of the junction unmatched. The CDR3 is CASSLELAGGCNEQFF. CDR3 nucleotide sequence: TGCGCCAGCAGCTTGGAACTAGCGGGAGGGTGCAATGAGCAGTTCTTC.

V is TRBV4-3 and J is TRBJ2-7; D perhaps matches TRBD1 (6 bases). In germline, CDR1 is LGHNA, CDR2 YSLEER. V lost 1 base and J 5 bases, leaving 9 bases between the germline ends. The CDR3 loop spans 13 amino acids. The CDR3 reads CASSQGSGDEQYF. The CDR3 region has the DNA TGCGCCAGCAGCCAAGGTTCAGGGGACGAGCAGTACTTC.

This chain connects TRBV5-4 to TRBJ1-1; D gene unclear. The CDR3 contains 13 residues. The V end was cut by 4 bases, the J end by 5 bases, with 12 bases between. Germline values: CDR1 SGHNT, CDR2 YYREEE (reference sequence). Here the CDR3 DNA reads TGTGCCAGCAGCGCCCCAGGTTTGACTGAAGCTTTCTTT. Translating it yields CASSAPGLTEAFF. Complete variable domain (other parts from reference TRBV5-4 and TRBJ1-1): ETGVTQSPTHLIKTRGQQVTLRCSSQSGHNTVSWYQQALGQGPQFIFQYYREEENGRGNFPPRFSGLQFPNYSSELNVNALELDDSALYLCASSAPGLTEAFFGQGTRLTVV.

The chain has TRBV18 and TRBJ1-6; D might be TRBD1 (5 bases). V was shortened by 2 bases and J by 10 bases, with 12 bases between the two germline ends. CDR3 length: 14 amino acids. CDR1 and CDR2 from the germline V gene are KGHSH and LQKENI. CDR3 bases: TGTGCCAGCTCACCAAAGGGGCCACCCTCACCCCTCCACTTT. This encodes CASSPKGPPSPLHF.

This chain links TRBV6-5 with TRBJ2-2; D perhaps matches TRBD1 (6 bases). Germline CDR1 is MNHEY and CDR2 is SVGAGI. V lost 2 bases and J 7 bases, leaving 11 bases between the germline ends. CDR3 size: 14 residues. The CDR3 region has the DNA TGTGCCAGCAGTTACGACCAGGGGATCGGGGAGCTGTTTTTT. Translation: CASSYDQGIGELFF.

J is TRBJ2-6 and V is TRBV2; the D gene is possibly TRBD1 (5 bases). V was clipped by 4 bases and J by 2 bases, with 9 bases between them. Germline values: CDR1 SNHLY, CDR2 FYNNEI. The CDR3 spans 15 residues. CDR3 nucleotides: TGTGCCAGCAGTGCTCAAGGGGCTGGGGCCAACGTCCTGACTTTC. It yields the protein CASSAQGAGANVLTF.

A note on this clone: At one of its ends the junction is not consistent with the germline gene, which may arise from a read error. The DNA for the CDR3 is TGTTCCAGCAGCCCGGGACAGGCGAACTATGGCTACACCTTC. Translating it yields CSSSPGQANYGYTF. The J gene is TRBJ1-2, the V gene TRBV7-9; 8 positions match TRBD1. This CDR3 has 14 amino acids. Germline loops: CDR1 SEHNR, CDR2 FQNEAQ (reference sequence).

This rearrangement joins TRBV5-4 to TRBJ2-1; 9 nucleotides line up with TRBD1. Trimming took 2 bases from V and 5 from J; bases not matched to a gene: 8. Germline V gene data show CDR1 as SGHNT and CDR2 as YYREEE (reference sequence). CDR3 length equals 16 residues. The CDR3 is CASSLGTGSFDNEQFF. In nucleotides, the CDR3 is TGTGCCAGCAGCTTAGGGACAGGGTCCTTTGACAATGAGCAGTTCTTC.

The genes are TRBV18 and TRBJ1-2; D may be TRBD1 (5 bases). CDR3 length: 13 amino acids. Germline CDR1 reads KGHSH; CDR2 reads LQKENI. V was cut by 6 bases and J by 5 bases, with 13 bases left in between. The chain's CDR3 is CASSPDSTYGYTF. CDR3 DNA: TGTGCCAGCTCCCCTGACAGCACATATGGCTACACCTTC.

This sequence joins TRBV19 and TRBJ1-4; 7 bases agree with TRBD1. The CDR3 loop spans 15 amino acids. V lost 5 bases to trimming and J lost 8 bases; unmatched junction nucleotides: 11. The germline CDR1 and CDR2 sequences are LNHDA and SQIVND (reference sequence). The CDR3 DNA follows: TGTGCCAGTAGTCCCGTTGACAGGGTCGGAGAAAAACTGTTTTTT. Translating it yields CASSPVDRVGEKLFF.

V gene TRBV20-1 combines with J gene TRBJ2-3, with TRBD2 as a possible D gene (6 bases). Germline CDR1 reads DFQATT; CDR2 reads SNEGSKA (reference sequence). The CDR3 consists of 11 residues. In nucleotides, the CDR3 is TGCACCGGAGGGGTGAGGGATACGCAGTATTTT. Its protein product is CTGGVRDTQYF.

This rearrangement joins TRBV10-3 to TRBJ2-3; D perhaps matches TRBD2 (6 bases). Germline V gives CDR1 ENHRY, CDR2 SYGVKD. Trimming shortened V by 1 base and J by 0 bases, and 11 bases separated the two germline ends. The CDR3 is 16 amino acids. CDR3 nucleotide sequence: TGTGCCATCAGTGAGTGGGAGCGGGTGAGCACAGATACGCAGTATTTT. Translated, it gives CAISEWERVSTDTQYF.